The next 19 T cell receptor beta chains were all read from a single sample in a study of cytomegalovirus exposure and HLA in healthy donors. The PCR had 60 Vbeta and 13 Jbeta primers. Profiled with immunoSEQ multiplex PCR; TCRdb holds only in-frame clones, not every one. The table includes 150,000 or so clones, around 68% detected once. Sequencing was carried out using PBMCs. The receptors stem from a girl aged 10 to 17 in good health and CMV-seronegative.

V and J are TRBV9 and TRBJ1-1; 7 nucleotides align to TRBD1. CDR1 is SGDLS and CDR2 is YYNGEE in the germline V gene. Trimming at V came to 0 bases and at J to 7 bases, leaving 3 bases not matched to a gene. CDR3 length: 13 amino acids. CDR3 coding DNA: TGTGCCAGCAGCGTAGTTTCAGGGGGTGAAGCTTTCTTT. Residues: CASSVVSGGEAFF.

The chain has TRBV15 and TRBJ1-5, with D uncertain. Trimming pared 0 bases from V and 1 base from J, leaving 4 bases between. Germline assignment: CDR1 LNHNV and CDR2 YYDKDF (reference sequence). The CDR3 consists of 14 residues. The chain's CDR3 is CATSRDGSNQPQHF. CDR3 DNA sequence: TGTGCCACCAGCAGAGATGGCAGCAATCAGCCCCAGCATTTT.

The chain uses TRBV30 and TRBJ1-2; 10 bases line up with TRBD1. The V and J ends lost 4 bases and 2 bases, in that order; junction bases with no gene match: 7. Germline V lookup: CDR1 GTSNPN, CDR2 SVGIG (reference sequence). This CDR3 comprises 15 residues. CDR3: CAWTFDRGRNYGYTF. The CDR3, as DNA: TGTGCCTGGACCTTTGACAGGGGGCGGAACTATGGCTACACCTTC.

The gene calls are TRBV27 and TRBJ2-5; D is ambiguous. This CDR3 is 11 amino acids long. Germline V gene data show CDR1 as MNHEY and CDR2 as SMNVEV (reference sequence). V was shortened by 6 bases and J by 4 bases, with 6 bases between the two germline ends. The CDR3 coding sequence is TGTGCCAGCAGACTACTAGAGACCCAGTACTTC. This sequence encodes CASRLLETQYF.

The chain links TRBV6-5 to TRBJ2-1; the match to TRBD2 covers 12 bases. In germline, CDR1 is MNHEY, CDR2 SVGAGI. The CDR3 length is 15 residues. V lost 2 bases and J lost 6; bases outside the gene matches: 2. CDR3 DNA: TGTGCCAGCAGTTACGGACTAGCGGGAACCAATGAGCAGTTCTTC. Amino acid sequence: CASSYGLAGTNEQFF.

This chain connects TRBV11-3 to TRBJ1-3, with a tentative D call TRBD1 (6 bases). Germline V CDR1 and CDR2: SGHNT, YENEEA. The CDR3 runs 14 residues. V lost 5 bases and J lost 2, with 10 bases in between. The CDR3 region has the DNA TGTGCCAGCAGCGAACAGGGCGCTGGAAACACCATATATTTT. This gives the protein CASSEQGAGNTIYF. The full variable domain, with the rest looked up from reference TRBV11-3 and TRBJ1-3, is EAGVVQSPRYKIIEKKQPVAFWCNPISGHNTLYWYLQNLGQGPELLIRYENEEAVDDSQLPKDRFSAERLKGVDSTLKIQPAELGDSAVYLCASSEQGAGNTIYFGEGSWLTVV.

The chain recombines TRBV9 with TRBJ2-4, with D perhaps matching TRBD1 (6 bases). The CDR3 runs 15 residues. Germline loops: CDR1 SGDLS, CDR2 YYNGEE. Trimming stripped 4 bases from V and 6 bases from J, with 17 bases between. The CDR3, as DNA: TGTGCCAGCAGCCCACTAGGGCAGGGGACAAACATTCAGTACTTC. Translating it yields CASSPLGQGTNIQYF.

A few counts support this clone. The V call is TRBV15, the J call TRBJ1-3, with D unresolved. Germline V gene sequence: CDR1 LNHNV, CDR2 YYDKDF (reference sequence). Trimming pared 1 base from V and 0 bases from J, leaving 13 bases between. The CDR3 spans 17 residues. Here the CDR3 DNA reads TGTGCCACCAGCAGAGGTCCCCAGGCCTTCTCTGGAAACACCATATATTTT. Translated: CATSRGPQAFSGNTIYF.

This chain joins TRBV7-6 and TRBJ2-1, with D possibly being TRBD2 (6 bases). The CDR3 runs to 16 residues. The germline gives CDR1 SGHVS, CDR2 FNYEAQ. V lost 1 base to trimming and J lost 9 bases, with 19 bases between them. The CDR3 sequence: CASSLGTRTLGGEQFF. The CDR3 nucleotides read TGTGCCAGCAGCTTAGGGACGCGGACCCTGGGGGGTGAGCAGTTCTTC.

The chain links TRBV6-1 to TRBJ2-1, with 8 positions matching TRBD2. The CDR3 consists of 13 residues. V trimming: 3 bases; J trimming: 11 bases; junction bases outside the gene matches: 6. Germline CDR1 and CDR2: MNHNS and SASEGT. The CDR3 loop is CASSESSGAQQFF. The CDR3 nucleotides are TGTGCCAGCAGTGAGAGTAGCGGGGCACAGCAGTTCTTC.

The chain uses TRBV4-1 and TRBJ2-5; weak D call: TRBD1 (6 bases). Germline-derived CDR1 and CDR2 are MGHRA and YSYEKL. The CDR3 covers 15 residues. V lost 3 bases to trimming and J lost 1 base, with 12 bases between them. The CDR3 bases are TGCGCCAGCAGCCATTCACGCAGGGGCCAAGAGACCCAGTACTTC. It encodes CASSHSRRGQETQYF.

The genes are TRBV2 and TRBJ1-1; maybe TRBD1 (6 bases). Deletions cut 8 bases from V and 4 bases from J, with 14 bases between. CDR1 is SNHLY, CDR2 FYNNEI, per germline. CDR3 size: 13 residues. CDR3 in amino acids: CASWPGGGTEAFF. The DNA for the CDR3 is TGTGCCAGCTGGCCGGGGGGCGGCACTGAAGCTTTCTTT.

The CDR3 bases are TGTGCCAGCAGCTTGGAGGGTCGGGAAGGCTACACCTTC. This gives the protein CASSLEGREGYTF. This chain uses TRBV5-8 with TRBJ1-2; D gene unclear. The CDR3 totals 13 residues. Germline-derived CDR1 and CDR2 are SGHTS and YDEGEE. The V and J ends lost 0 bases and 8 bases respectively, with 11 bases between them. Supplemented by reference TRBV5-8 and TRBJ1-2, the full variable domain reads EAGVTQSPTHLIKTRGQQATLRCSPISGHTSVYWYQQALGLGLQFLLWYDEGEERNRGNFPPRFSGRQFPNYSSELNVNALELEDSALYLCASSLEGREGYTFGSGTRLTVV.

This chain connects TRBV5-1 to TRBJ1-3, with a possible D match to TRBD1 (6 bases). The CDR3 spans 15 residues. The ends were cut back, 3 bases at V and 0 bases at J, with 10 bases in the middle. Germline-derived CDR1 and CDR2 are SGHRS and YFSETQ. CDR3 coding DNA: TGCGCCAGCAGCTCCGGACAGAACTCTGGAAACACCATATATTTT. This codes for CASSSGQNSGNTIYF.

V usage is TRBV9 and J usage is TRBJ2-2; D unresolved. V was clipped by 0 bases and J by 9 bases, with 12 bases between them. This CDR3 contains 14 residues. Per germline, CDR1 SGDLS and CDR2 YYNGEE. CDR3 sequence (DNA): TGTGCCAGCAGCGTAGTGACAACGCCTAGGGAGCTGTTTTTT. Its protein is CASSVVTTPRELFF.

The rearrangement links TRBV30 to TRBJ1-1; D is ambiguous. With 2 bases removed from V and 0 bases from J, the gap between germline ends came to 7 bases. Germline lookup yields CDR1 GTSNPN and CDR2 SVGIG (reference sequence). This CDR3 has 13 amino acids. CDR3 amino acids: CAWSPTLNTEAFF. The CDR3 DNA reads as TGTGCCTGGAGTCCCACACTGAACACTGAAGCTTTCTTT.

V usage is TRBV4-2 and J usage is TRBJ2-5; 11 bases are shared with TRBD2. The CDR3 totals 15 residues. Unmatched junction bases numbered 5, after V lost 4 bases and J lost 4 bases. Germline V gene data show CDR1 as LGHNA and CDR2 as YNFKEQ. The CDR3, as DNA: TGTGCCAGCAGCCCTGTTAGCGGGGGGGCAGAGACCCAGTACTTC. It is translated as CASSPVSGGAETQYF.

The chain combines TRBV30 with TRBJ2-4; possible D gene TRBD2, 7 bases. The CDR3 has 17 residues. V was trimmed by 0 bases and J by 0 bases, leaving 15 bases between them. Germline CDR1 reads GTSNPN; CDR2 reads SVGIG (reference sequence). The CDR3 DNA sequence: TGTGCCTGGAGTGTAACCCGGGGGGCCCTAGCCAAAAACATTCAGTACTTC. It translates to CAWSVTRGALAKNIQYF.

This rearrangement joins TRBV27 to TRBJ1-1; D unresolved. Germline V CDR1 and CDR2: MNHEY, SMNVEV (reference sequence). V lost 2 bases and J lost 5, with 9 bases in between. CDR3 size: 13 residues. The CDR3 DNA reads as TGTGCCAGCAGTTTAGGAGGGAAGACTGAAGCTTTCTTT. Translation: CASSLGGKTEAFF.